This T cell receptor (beta chain) comes out of a study of Graves' ophthalmopathy and Graves' hyperthyroidism. Study-level findings and limits: In predicting ophthalmopathy progression, the model reached roughly 71% sensitivity and under 85% specificity. In blood appeared most of the expanded thyroid clonotypes whose frequency exceeded 0.001.

Only a few counts were recorded for this clonotype. What it binds is unknown. Scientists amplified the TCR beta CDR3 regions from RNA transcripts. First-round RT-PCR relied on HTBI primers, and a second-round multiplex PCR came next. TCRdb fed the multiplex PCR reads into MiXCR, producing one record per CDR3 protein. Here the sample spans about 620,000 distinct CDR3 sequences, 22% being singletons. The hyperthyroidism patients, aged 18 to 65, had been newly diagnosed, with under 2 months' duration. Trimming took off 4 bases at V and 0 bases at J, with 10 bases between the two ends. The CDR3 is 15 amino acids. Germline CDR1 is MNHEY and CDR2 is SVGAGI.

The specimen was peripheral blood. This chain links TRBV6-5 with TRBJ1-3, with D tentatively TRBD1 (5 bases). The TCR originated in a woman younger than 35 with stable Graves' hyperthyroidism. Some clones in this sample may be carry-over from other donors' samples. CDR3 bases: TGTGCCAGCAGTTGGGGGGACGTCTCTGGAAACACCATATATTTT. Translated, it gives CASSWGDVSGNTIYF.